The clone carrying this TCR beta chain was counted a few times. Original data processing: Quantification of nucleated cells was approximated via reference gene primer amplification. Profiled with immunoSEQ multiplex PCR; TCRdb holds only in-frame clones, not every one. That table is the source of V, J and clone size, and D and trimming were worked out from the DNA. The table has 75,000 to 100,000 clones, around 87% seen once. This sample was taken from a study of blood T cell repertoires in COVID-19. The CDR3 runs to 15 residues. Germline CDR1 and CDR2: SEHNR and FQNEAQ (reference sequence). The germline V and J ends were trimmed by 7 bases and 4 bases, with 19 bases remaining between them.

Sequencing used peripheral blood. The chain carries TRBV7-9 and TRBJ1-2; a possible D gene is TRBD1 (6 bases). The source is a human donor in a cohort sampled during active COVID-19. The CDR3 sequence: CASTQKGQHVYGYTF. CDR3 nucleotide sequence: TGTGCCAGCACTCAAAAAGGACAGCACGTCTATGGCTACACCTTC.